The sequence of this T cell receptor (beta chain) was determined in a study of blood T cell repertoires in COVID-19. Overall study context: Whether acute or convalescent, the COVID-19 samples came from the United States, Italy and Spain.

As originally analysed: Reference gene primer amplification gave nucleated cell count estimates. Profiled with immunoSEQ multiplex PCR; TCRdb holds only in-frame clones, not every one. D and trimming come from the DNA, and the V and J calls and clone size come from that table. In the table there are under 100,000 clones, around four fifths of which are singletons. The CDR3 has 13 amino acids. The V gene is TRBV21-1, the J gene TRBJ1-5. TRBV21-1 corresponds to a pseudogene. The TCR originated in a woman aged 70-85 years with active or convalescent COVID-19. The specimen sequenced was peripheral blood. CDR3 nucleotides: TGTGCCAGCAGCCCCCGGAGAAATCAGCCCCAGCATTTT. Its protein product is CASSPRRNQPQHF.